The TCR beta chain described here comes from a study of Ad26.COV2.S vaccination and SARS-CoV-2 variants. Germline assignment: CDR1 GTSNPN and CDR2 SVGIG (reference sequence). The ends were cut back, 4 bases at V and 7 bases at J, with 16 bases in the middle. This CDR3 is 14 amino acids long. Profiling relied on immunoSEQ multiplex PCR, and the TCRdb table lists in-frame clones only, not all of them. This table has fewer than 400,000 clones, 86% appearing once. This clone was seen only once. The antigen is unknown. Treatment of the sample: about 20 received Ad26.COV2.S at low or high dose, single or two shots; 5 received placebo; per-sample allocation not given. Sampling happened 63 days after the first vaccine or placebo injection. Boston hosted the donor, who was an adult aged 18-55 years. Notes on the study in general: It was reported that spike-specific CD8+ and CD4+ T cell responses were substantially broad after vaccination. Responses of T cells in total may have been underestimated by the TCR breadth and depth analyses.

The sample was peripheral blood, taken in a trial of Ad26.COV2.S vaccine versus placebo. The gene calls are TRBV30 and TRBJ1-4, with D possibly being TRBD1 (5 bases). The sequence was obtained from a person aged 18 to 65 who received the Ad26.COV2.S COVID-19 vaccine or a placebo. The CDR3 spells CAWKGGGAGEKLFF. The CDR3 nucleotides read TGTGCCTGGAAAGGAGGAGGGGCTGGTGAAAAACTGTTTTTT.